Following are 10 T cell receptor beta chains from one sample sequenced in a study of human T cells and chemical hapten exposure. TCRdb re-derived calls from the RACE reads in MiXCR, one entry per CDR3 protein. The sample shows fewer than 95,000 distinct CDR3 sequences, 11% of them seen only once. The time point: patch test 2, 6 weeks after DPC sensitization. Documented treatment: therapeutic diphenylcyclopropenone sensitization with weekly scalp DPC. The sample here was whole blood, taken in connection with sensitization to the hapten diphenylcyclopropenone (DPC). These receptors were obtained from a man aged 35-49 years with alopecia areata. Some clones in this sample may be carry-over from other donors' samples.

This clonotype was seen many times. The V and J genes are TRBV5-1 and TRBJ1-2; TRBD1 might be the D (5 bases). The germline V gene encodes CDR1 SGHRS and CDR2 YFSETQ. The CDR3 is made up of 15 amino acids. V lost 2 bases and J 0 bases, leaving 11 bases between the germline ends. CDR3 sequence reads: CASSFGGSTNYGYTF. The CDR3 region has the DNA TGCGCCAGCAGCTTTGGGGGGTCGACTAACTATGGCTACACCTTC.

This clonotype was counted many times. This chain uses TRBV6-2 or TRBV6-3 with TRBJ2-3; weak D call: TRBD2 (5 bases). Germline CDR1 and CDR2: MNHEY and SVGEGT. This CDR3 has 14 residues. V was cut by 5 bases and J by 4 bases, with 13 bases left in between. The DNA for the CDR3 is TGTGCCAGCAGTGCACCGGGGAAGGCAGATACGCAGTATTTT. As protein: CASSAPGKADTQYF.

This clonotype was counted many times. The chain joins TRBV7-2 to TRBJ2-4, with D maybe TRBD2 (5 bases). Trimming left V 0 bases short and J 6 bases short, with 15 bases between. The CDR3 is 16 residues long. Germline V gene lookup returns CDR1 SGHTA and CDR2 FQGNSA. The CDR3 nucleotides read TGTGCCAGCAGCTTAGCTGACCAGCGGCGAGGAAACATTCAGTACTTC. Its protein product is CASSLADQRRGNIQYF.

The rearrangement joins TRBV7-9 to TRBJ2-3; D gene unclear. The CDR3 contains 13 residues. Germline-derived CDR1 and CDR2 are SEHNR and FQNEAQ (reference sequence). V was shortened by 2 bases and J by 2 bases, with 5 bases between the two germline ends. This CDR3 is CASSLRNTDTQYF. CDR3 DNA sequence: TGTGCCAGCAGCTTAAGGAACACAGATACGCAGTATTTT.

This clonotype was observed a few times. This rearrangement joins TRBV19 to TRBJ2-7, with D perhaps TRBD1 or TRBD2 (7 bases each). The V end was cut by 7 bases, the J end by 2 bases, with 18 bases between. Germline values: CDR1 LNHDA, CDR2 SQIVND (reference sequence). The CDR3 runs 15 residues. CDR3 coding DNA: TGTGCCAGTAAAAGGAGCGGGACAGCCACCTACGAGCAGTACTTC. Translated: CASKRSGTATYEQYF.

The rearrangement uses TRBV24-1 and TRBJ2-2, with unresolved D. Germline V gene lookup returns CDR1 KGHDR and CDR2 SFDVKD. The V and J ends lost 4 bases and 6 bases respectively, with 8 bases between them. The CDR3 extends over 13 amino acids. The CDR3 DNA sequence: TGTGCCACCAGTGACCCTACACCCGGGGAGCTGTTTTTT. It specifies CATSDPTPGELFF.

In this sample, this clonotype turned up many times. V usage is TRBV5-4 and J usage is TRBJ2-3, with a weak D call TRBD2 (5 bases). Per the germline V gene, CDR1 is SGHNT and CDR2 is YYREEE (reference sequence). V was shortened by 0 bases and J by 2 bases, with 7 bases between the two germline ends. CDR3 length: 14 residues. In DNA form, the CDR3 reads TGTGCCAGCAGCTTGGAGGGAGCCACAGATACGCAGTATTTT. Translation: CASSLEGATDTQYF.

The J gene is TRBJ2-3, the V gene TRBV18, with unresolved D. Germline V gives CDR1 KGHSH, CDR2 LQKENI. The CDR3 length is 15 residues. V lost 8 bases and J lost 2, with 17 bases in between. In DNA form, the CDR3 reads TGTGCCAGCGCCCTCGGAGCCCTCCCCACAGATACGCAGTATTTT. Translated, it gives CASALGALPTDTQYF.

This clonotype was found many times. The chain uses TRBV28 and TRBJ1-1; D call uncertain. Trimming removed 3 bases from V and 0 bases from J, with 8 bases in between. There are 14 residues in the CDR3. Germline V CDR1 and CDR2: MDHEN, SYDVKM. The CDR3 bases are TGTGCCAGCAGTTTGGGTGGGTTGAACACTGAAGCTTTCTTT. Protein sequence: CASSLGGLNTEAFF.

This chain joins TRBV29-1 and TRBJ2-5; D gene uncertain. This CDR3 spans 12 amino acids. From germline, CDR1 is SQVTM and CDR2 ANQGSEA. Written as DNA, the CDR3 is TGCAGTGGTCAAACACCCCAAGAGACCCAGTACTTC. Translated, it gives CSGQTPQETQYF. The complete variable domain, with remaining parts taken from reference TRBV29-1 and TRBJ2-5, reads SAVISQKPSRDICQRGTSLTIQCQVDSQVTMMFWYRQQPGQSLTLIATANQGSEATYESGFVIDKFPISRPNLTFSTLTVSNMSPEDSSIYLCSGQTPQETQYFGPGTRLLVL.